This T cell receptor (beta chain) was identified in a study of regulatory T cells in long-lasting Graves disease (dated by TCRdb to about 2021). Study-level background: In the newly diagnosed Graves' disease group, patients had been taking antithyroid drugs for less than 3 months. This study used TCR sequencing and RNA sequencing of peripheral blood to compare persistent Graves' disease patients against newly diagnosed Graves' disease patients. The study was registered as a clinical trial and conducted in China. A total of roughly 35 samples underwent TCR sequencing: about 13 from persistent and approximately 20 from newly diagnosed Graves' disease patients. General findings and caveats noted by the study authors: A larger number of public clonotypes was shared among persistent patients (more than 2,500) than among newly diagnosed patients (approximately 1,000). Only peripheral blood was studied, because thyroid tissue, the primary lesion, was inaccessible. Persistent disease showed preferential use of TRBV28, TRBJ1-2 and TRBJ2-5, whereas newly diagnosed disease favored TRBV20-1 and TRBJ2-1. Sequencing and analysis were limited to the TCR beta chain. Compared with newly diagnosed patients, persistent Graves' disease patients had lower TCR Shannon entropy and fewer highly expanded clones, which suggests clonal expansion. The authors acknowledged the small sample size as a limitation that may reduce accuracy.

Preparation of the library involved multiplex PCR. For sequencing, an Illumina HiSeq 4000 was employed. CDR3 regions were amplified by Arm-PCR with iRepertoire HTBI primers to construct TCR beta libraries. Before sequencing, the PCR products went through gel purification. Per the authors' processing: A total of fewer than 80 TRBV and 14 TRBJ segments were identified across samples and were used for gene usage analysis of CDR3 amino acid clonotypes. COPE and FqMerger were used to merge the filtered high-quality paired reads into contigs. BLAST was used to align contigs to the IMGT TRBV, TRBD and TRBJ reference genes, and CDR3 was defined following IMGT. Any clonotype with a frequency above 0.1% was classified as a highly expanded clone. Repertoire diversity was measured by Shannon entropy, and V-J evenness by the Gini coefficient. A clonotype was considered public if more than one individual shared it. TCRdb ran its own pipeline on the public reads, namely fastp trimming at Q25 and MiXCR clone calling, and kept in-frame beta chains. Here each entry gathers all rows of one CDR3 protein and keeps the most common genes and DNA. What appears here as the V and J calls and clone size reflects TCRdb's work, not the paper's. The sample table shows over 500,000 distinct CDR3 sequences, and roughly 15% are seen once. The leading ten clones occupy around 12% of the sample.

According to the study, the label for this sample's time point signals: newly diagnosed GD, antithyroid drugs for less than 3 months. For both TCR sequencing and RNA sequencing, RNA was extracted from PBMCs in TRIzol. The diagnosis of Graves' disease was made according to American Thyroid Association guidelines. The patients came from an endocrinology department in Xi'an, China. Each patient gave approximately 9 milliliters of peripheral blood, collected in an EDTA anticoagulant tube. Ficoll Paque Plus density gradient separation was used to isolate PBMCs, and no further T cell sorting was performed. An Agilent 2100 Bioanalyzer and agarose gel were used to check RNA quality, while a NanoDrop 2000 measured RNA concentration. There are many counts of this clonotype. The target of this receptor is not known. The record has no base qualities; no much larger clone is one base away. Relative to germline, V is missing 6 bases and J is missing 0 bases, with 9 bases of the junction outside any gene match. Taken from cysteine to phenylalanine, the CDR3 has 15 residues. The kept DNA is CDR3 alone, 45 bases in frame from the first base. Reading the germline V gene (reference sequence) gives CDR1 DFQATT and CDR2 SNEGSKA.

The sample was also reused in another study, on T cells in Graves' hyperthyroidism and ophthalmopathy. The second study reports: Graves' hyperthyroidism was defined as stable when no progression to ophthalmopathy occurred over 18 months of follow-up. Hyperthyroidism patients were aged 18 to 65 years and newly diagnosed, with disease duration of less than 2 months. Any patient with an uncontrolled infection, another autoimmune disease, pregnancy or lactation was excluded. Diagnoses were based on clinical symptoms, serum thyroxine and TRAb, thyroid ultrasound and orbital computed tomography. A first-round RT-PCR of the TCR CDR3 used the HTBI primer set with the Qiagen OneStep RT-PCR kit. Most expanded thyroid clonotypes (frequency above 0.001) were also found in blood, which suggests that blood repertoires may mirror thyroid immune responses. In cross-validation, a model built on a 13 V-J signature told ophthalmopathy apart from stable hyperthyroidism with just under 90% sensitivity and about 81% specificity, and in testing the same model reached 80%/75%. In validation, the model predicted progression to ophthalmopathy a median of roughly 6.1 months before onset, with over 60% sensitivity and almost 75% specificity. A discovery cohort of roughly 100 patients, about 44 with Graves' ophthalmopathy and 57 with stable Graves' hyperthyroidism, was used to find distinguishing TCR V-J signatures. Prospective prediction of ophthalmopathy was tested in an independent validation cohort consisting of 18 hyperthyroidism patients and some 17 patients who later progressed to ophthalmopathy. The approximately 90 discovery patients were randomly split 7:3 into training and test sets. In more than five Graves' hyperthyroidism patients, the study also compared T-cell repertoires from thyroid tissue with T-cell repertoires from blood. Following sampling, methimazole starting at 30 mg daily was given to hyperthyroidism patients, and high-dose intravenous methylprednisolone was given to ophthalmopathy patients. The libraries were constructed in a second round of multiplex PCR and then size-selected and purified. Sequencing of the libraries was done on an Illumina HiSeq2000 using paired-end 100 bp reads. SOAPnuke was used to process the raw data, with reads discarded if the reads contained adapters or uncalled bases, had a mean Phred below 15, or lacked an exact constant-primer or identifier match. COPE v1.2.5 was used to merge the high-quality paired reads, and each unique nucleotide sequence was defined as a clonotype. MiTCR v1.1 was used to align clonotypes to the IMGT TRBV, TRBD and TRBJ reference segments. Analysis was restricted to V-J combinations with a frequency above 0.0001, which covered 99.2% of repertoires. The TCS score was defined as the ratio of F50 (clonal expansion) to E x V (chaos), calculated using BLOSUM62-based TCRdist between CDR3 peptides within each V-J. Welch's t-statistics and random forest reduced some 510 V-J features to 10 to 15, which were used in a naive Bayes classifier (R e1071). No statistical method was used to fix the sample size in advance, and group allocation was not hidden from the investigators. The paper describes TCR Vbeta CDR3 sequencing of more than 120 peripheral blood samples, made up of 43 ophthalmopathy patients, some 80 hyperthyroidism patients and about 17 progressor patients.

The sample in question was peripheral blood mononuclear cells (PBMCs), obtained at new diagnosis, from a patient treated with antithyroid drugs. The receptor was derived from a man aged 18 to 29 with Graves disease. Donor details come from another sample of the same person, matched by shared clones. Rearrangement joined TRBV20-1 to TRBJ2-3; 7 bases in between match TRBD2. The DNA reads TGCAGTGCCCATTCGGCGGGGGAGAGCACAGATACGCAGTATTTT. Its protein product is CSAHSAGESTDTQYF.